The next 5 T cell receptor beta chains were all read from a single sample in a study of circulating tumor DNA in untreated peripheral T-cell lymphoma. Assay: immunoSEQ multiplex PCR; the TCRdb copy retains only in-frame clones and omits some. The data hold over a thousand clones, with around 80% observed a single time. Sequenced input: tumor tissue. The receptors shown here come from a human donor with peripheral T-cell lymphoma.

This chain uses TRBV28 with TRBJ1-4, with D perhaps matching TRBD1 (5 bases). V shed 2 bases and J shed 6 bases, with 16 bases lying between them. CDR3 length equals 16 residues. Germline V lookup: CDR1 MDHEN, CDR2 SYDVKM. The CDR3 spells CASSLGAPPNDEKLFF. DNA of the CDR3: TGTGCCAGCAGTTTAGGGGCGCCCCCCAATGATGAAAAACTGTTTTTT.

This chain uses TRBV10-2 with TRBJ2-7; a possible D gene is TRBD1 (5 bases). CDR3 length: 13 amino acids. V was clipped by 6 bases and J by 6 bases, with 15 bases between them. From germline, CDR1 is WSHSY and CDR2 SAAADI. The CDR3 loop is CASSSGAGSEQYF. In DNA form, the CDR3 reads TGCGCCAGCAGCTCAGGAGCAGGGTCCGAGCAGTACTTC.

The rearrangement links TRBV29-1 to TRBJ1-1, with unresolved D. V shed 5 bases and J shed 0 bases, with 7 bases lying between them. CDR1 and CDR2 from the germline V gene are SQVTM and ANQGSEA. The CDR3 has 12 residues. CDR3 amino acids: CSVSTLNTEAFF. The CDR3 DNA is TGCAGCGTTTCAACCTTGAACACTGAAGCTTTCTTT. Drawing the rest from reference TRBV29-1 and TRBJ1-1, the complete variable domain is SAVISQKPSRDICQRGTSLTIQCQVDSQVTMMFWYRQQPGQSLTLIATANQGSEATYESGFVIDKFPISRPNLTFSTLTVSNMSPEDSSIYLCSVSTLNTEAFFGQGTRLTVV.

The table lists this clone with a count of one. The rearrangement uses TRBV5-1 and TRBJ1-2; perhaps TRBD1 as D (6 bases). Between the trimmed V and J ends, which lost 2 bases and 7 bases, there was a span of 15 bases. CDR1 SGHRS and CDR2 YFSETQ come from the germline V gene. The CDR3 has 14 amino acids. The DNA for the CDR3 is TGCGCCAGCAGCTTCGGCAGGGGCGATCCTGGCTACACCTTC. The encoded protein is CASSFGRGDPGYTF.

The chain recombines TRBV6-8 with TRBJ1-4; TRBD1 is a possible D gene (5 bases). V was shortened by 4 bases and J by 8 bases, with 17 bases between the two germline ends. The CDR3 extends over 15 amino acids. CDR1 is MNHGY and CDR2 is SAAAGT in the germline V gene. The CDR3 loop reads CASSSEQATNEKLFF. CDR3 in DNA: TGTGCCAGCAGTTCAGAACAGGCAACGAACGAAAAACTGTTTTTT.